This T cell receptor beta chain was observed in a study of OX40 agonist ivuxolimab in advanced cancers. Study at large: Patients enrolled in dose escalation were diagnosed with hepatocellular carcinoma, melanoma, renal cell or head and neck cancer.

The CDR3 length is 15 residues. Germline values: CDR1 ENHRY, CDR2 SYGVKD. V lost 7 bases and J lost 0, with 13 bases in between. The assay was immunoSEQ multiplex PCR, and TCRdb's table has in-frame clones only and misses some. The sample holds 20,000 or so clones, about 80% seen once. This chain joins TRBV10-3 and TRBJ2-1, with D tentatively TRBD1 (6 bases). This receptor was identified in an adult with an advanced solid tumor such as melanoma, head and neck, liver or kidney cancer. Sequencing was performed on CD4+ or CD8+ T cells sorted from blood, taken in a trial of the OX40 agonist ivuxolimab. The CDR3 sequence is CAITGTGSSYNEQFF. DNA for the CDR3: TGTGCCATCACGGGTACAGGGAGCTCCTACAATGAGCAGTTCTTC.